The following is a T cell receptor beta chain sequence with its context. The entry originates in a study of blood T cell repertoires in COVID-19. Looking at the study overall: Some COVID-19 samples were acute and others convalescent; all came from the United States, Italy and Spain. PBMCs, B-cell-depleted T cells, or T cells were the source of the cDNA or gDNA that made up the material.

This CDR3 spans 14 amino acids. The V gene lost 3 bases and the J gene lost 1 base, with 10 bases spanning the gap. From germline, CDR1 is LNHDA and CDR2 SQIVND (reference sequence). Original processing methods: Amplified reference gene primers provided the basis for estimating nucleated cell counts. The repertoire was sequenced with immunoSEQ multiplex PCR; TCRdb's copy has only in-frame clones and lacks some. V, J and clone size reflect that table, while D and trimming were determined from the DNA. In the table there are roughly 80,000 clones, 81% of which are singletons. The chain is built from TRBV19 and TRBJ2-7; no clear D gene. Specimen: peripheral blood. This sequence was found in a man older than 75 with acute or convalescent COVID-19. The CDR3 spells CASSIQVDSYEQYF. The CDR3 nucleotides read TGTGCCAGTAGTATCCAGGTTGATTCCTACGAGCAGTACTTC.